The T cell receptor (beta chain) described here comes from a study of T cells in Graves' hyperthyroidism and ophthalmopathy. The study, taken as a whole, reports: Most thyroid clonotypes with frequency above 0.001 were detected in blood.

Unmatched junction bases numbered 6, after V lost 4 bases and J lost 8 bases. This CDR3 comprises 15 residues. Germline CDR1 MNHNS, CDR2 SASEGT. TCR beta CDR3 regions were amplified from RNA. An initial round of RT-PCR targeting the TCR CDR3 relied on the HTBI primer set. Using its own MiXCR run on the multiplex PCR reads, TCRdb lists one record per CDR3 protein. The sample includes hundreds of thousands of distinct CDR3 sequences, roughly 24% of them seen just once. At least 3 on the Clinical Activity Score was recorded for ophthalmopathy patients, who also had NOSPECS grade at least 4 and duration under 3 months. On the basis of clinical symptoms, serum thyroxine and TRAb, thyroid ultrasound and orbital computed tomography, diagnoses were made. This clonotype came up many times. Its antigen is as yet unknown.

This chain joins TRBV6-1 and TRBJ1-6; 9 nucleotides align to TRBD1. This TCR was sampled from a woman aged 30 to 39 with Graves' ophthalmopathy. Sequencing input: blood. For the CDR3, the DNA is TGTGCCAGCAGTGTCCCGGGACAGGGTGATTCACCCCTCCACTTT. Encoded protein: CASSVPGQGDSPLHF.